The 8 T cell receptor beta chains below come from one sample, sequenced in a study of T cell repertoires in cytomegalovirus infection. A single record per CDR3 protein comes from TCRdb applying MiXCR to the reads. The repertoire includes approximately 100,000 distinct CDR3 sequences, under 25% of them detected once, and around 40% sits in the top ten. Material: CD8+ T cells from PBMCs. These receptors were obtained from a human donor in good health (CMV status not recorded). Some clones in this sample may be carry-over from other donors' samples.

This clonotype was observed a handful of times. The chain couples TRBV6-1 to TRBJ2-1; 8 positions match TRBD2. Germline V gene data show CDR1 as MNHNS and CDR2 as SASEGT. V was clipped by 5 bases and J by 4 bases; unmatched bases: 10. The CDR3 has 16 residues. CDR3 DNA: TGTGCCAGCAGTCCTAGCGGGTTCGGCGGTTACAATGAGCAGTTCTTC. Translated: CASSPSGFGGYNEQFF.

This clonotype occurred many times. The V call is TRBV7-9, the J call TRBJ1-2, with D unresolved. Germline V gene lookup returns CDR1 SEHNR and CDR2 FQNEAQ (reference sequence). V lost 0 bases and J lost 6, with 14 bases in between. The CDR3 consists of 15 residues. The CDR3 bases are TGTGCCAGCAGCTTAGCCTCGGGTCCGAAGGATGGCTACACCTTC. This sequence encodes CASSLASGPKDGYTF.

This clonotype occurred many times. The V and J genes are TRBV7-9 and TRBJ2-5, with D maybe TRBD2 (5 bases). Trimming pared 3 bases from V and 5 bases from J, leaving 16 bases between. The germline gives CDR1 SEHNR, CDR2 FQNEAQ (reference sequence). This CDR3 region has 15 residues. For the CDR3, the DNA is TGTGCCAGCAGCTTCCGGGGTGGGGATTGGGAGACCCAGTACTTC. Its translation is CASSFRGGDWETQYF. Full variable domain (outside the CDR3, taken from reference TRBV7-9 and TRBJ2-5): DTGVSQNPRHKITKRGQNVTFRCDPISEHNRLYWYRQTLGQGPEFLTYFQNEAQLEKSRLLSDRFSAERPKGSFSTLEIQRTEQGDSAMYLCASSFRGGDWETQYFGPGTRLLVL.

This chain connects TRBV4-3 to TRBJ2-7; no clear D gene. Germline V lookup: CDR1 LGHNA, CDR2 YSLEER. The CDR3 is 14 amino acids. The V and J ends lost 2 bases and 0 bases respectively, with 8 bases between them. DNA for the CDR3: TGCGCCAGCAGCCAATATCCTCACTCCTACGAGCAGTACTTC. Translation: CASSQYPHSYEQYF.

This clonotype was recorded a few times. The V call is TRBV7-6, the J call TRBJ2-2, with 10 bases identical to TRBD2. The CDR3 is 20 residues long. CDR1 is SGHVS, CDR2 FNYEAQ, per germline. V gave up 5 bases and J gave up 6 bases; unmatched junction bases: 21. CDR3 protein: CASSPGNRVLAGATPGELFF. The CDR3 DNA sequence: TGTGCCAGCAGCCCAGGGAACAGGGTTCTAGCGGGGGCCACCCCCGGGGAGCTGTTTTTT. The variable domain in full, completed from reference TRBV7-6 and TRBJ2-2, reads GAGVSQSPRYKVTKRGQDVALRCDPISGHVSLYWYRQALGQGPEFLTYFNYEAQQDKSGLPNDRFSAERPEGSISTLTIQRTEQRDSAMYRCASSPGNRVLAGATPGELFFGEGSRLTVL.

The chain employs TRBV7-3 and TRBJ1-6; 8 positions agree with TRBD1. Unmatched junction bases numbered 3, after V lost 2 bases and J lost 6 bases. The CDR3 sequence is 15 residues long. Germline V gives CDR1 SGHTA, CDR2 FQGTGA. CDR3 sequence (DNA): TGTGCCAGCAGCTTACAGGGGGCAGGTAATTCACCCCTCCACTTT. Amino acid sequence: CASSLQGAGNSPLHF.

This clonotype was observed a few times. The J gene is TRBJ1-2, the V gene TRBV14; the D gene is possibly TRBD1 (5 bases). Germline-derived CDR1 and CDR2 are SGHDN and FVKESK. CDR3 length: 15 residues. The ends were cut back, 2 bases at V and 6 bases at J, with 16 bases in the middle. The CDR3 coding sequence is TGTGCCAGCAGCCAACTCGTGGGCTCGGGGCATGGCTACACCTTC. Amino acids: CASSQLVGSGHGYTF.

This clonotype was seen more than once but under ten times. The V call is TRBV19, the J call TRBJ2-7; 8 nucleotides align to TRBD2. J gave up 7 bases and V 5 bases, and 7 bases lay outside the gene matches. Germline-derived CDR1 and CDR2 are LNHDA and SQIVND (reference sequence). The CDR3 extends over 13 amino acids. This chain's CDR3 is CASSFGLAREQYF. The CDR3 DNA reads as TGTGCCAGTAGTTTCGGACTAGCTCGTGAGCAGTACTTC.